There are a few counts of the clone carrying this T cell receptor beta chain. Its antigen is not known. All sequencing subjects had displayed CD8+CD57+ cell expansion on flow cytometry. Every one of the patients had aplastic anemia (severe, acquired). Therapy had not been given to patients before blood sampling. The sample is drawn from a study of CD8+CD57+ T cells in acquired aplastic anemia. About the study: The mean DNA yield obtained from sorted CD4+ and CD8+ cells came to about 3.2 ug. Notes on the study in general: Researchers reported that CD8+ Simpson's diversity was not significantly different in patients versus controls.

Genomic DNA, the template, was used for profiling of the TCR beta VDJ and CDR3. One entry per CDR3 protein results from TCRdb running MiXCR on the reads. The sample contains about 470,000 distinct CDR3 sequences, around a third of which appear only once. The sample taken for sequencing was sorted CD4+, CD8+, or CD8+CD57+ T cells (not recorded which) from PBMCs. The receptor was derived from a human donor with aplastic anemia.

DNA of the CDR3: TGCAGTGCTCAGAAGGGGCCGGTGTGGATGAACACTGAAGCTTTCTTT. Its protein product is CSAQKGPVWMNTEAFF. This chain uses TRBV20-1 with TRBJ1-1, with a tentative D call TRBD1 (5 bases). Trimming took off 5 bases at V and 0 bases at J, with 19 bases between the two ends. The CDR3 extends over 16 amino acids. Per germline, CDR1 DFQATT and CDR2 SNEGSKA (reference sequence).